The 28 T cell receptor beta chains below all came from one sample that was sequenced in a study of CD8 T cells in Susac syndrome. With random hexamers, reverse transcription was performed on roughly 0.5 to 1 ug of RNA. TCRdb analysed the immunoSEQ multiplex PCR reads with MiXCR anew, one entry per CDR3 protein. The sample has around 280,000 distinct CDR3 sequences, 85% seen once; the top ten hold over 0.1%. The sequencing input was CD8+ T cells from PBMCs. The receptors were gathered from a human donor with multiple sclerosis.

The chain has TRBV6-1 and TRBJ2-7, with D uncertain. Trimming removed 5 bases at V and 3 bases at J, with 11 bases between. Germline V CDR1 and CDR2: MNHNS, SASEGT. The CDR3 runs to 13 residues. The CDR3 sequence: CASSKGSYYEQYF. For the CDR3, the DNA is TGTGCCAGCAGTAAGGGCTCCTACTACGAGCAGTACTTC.

The gene calls are TRBV6-5 and TRBJ2-3; 8 bases map to TRBD1. The CDR3 has 14 amino acids. The junction had 5 bases not matched to a gene; V was cut back by 8 bases and J by 1 base. Looked up from germline, CDR1 is MNHEY and CDR2 is SVGAGI. DNA for the CDR3: TGTGCCAGCGGGCAGGGGGCTGGCACAGATACGCAGTATTTT. This encodes CASGQGAGTDTQYF.

The chain carries TRBV9 and TRBJ2-7; D possibly corresponds to TRBD1 (6 bases). The CDR3 is made up of 13 amino acids. Per the germline V gene, CDR1 is SGDLS and CDR2 is YYNGEE. V lost 3 bases to trimming and J lost 6 bases, with 13 bases between them. For the CDR3, the DNA is TGTGCCAGCAGCGCATCAGGGGTGGCCGAGCAGTACTTC. It codes for CASSASGVAEQYF.

The chain carries TRBV28 and TRBJ1-2; D is undetermined. V lost 8 bases and J 5 bases, leaving 21 bases between the germline ends. This CDR3 region has 15 residues. The germline V gene encodes CDR1 MDHEN and CDR2 SYDVKM. CDR3 in amino acids: CASRARGSQIYGYTF. DNA for the CDR3: TGTGCCAGCCGTGCGAGAGGGTCTCAGATTTATGGCTACACCTTC.

This chain connects TRBV5-1 to TRBJ1-3; 10 positions match TRBD1. CDR3 length: 15 residues. CDR1 is SGHRS and CDR2 is YFSETQ in the germline V gene. Trimming at V came to 4 bases and at J to 6 bases, leaving 7 bases not matched to a gene. The DNA for the CDR3 is TGCGCCAGCAGCCAGGGACAGGGGAGGTTAAACACCATATATTTT. Protein: CASSQGQGRLNTIYF. The full variable domain, rest sourced from reference TRBV5-1 and TRBJ1-3, is KAGVTQTPRYLIKTRGQQVTLSCSPISGHRSVSWYQQTPGQGLQFLFEYFSETQRNKGNFPGRFSGRQFSNSRSEMNVSTLELGDSALYLCASSQGQGRLNTIYFGEGSWLTVV.

The rearrangement joins TRBV13 to TRBJ2-3; D tentatively reads TRBD1 or TRBD2 (6 bases each). Germline V gene sequence: CDR1 PRHDT, CDR2 FYEKMQ (reference sequence). V was clipped by 2 bases and J by 2 bases, with 20 bases between them. CDR3 length: 18 residues. The chain's CDR3 is CASSLSRGRRDTTDTQYF. CDR3 DNA sequence: TGTGCCAGCAGCTTATCCCGGGGGCGTCGGGATACCACAGATACGCAGTATTTT. The full variable domain, rest sourced from reference TRBV13 and TRBJ2-3, is AAGVIQSPRHLIKEKRETATLKCYPIPRHDTVYWYQQGPGQDPQFLISFYEKMQSDKGSIPDRFSAQQFSDYHSELNMSSLELGDSALYFCASSLSRGRRDTTDTQYFGPGTRLTVL.

J is TRBJ2-7 and V is TRBV24-1; 10 bases align to TRBD1. V lost 9 bases and J lost 0; bases outside the gene matches: 10. The CDR3 has 16 residues. Germline V gene data show CDR1 as KGHDR and CDR2 as SFDVKD. In nucleotides, the CDR3 is TGTGCCACCTTCCGGGACAGGGGCTACTACTCCTACGAGCAGTACTTC. Amino acid sequence: CATFRDRGYYSYEQYF.

The table lists this clonotype with a few counts. CDR3 in amino acids: CASSNLRGHTEAFF. DNA for the CDR3: TGTGCCAGCAGCAACCTAAGGGGCCACACTGAAGCTTTCTTT. The chain carries TRBV21-1 and TRBJ1-1; TRBD1 was called by the table and not checked on the DNA. TRBV21-1 is classified as a pseudogene. CDR3 length: 14 amino acids.

This clonotype was found a few times. The chain is built from TRBV20-1 and TRBJ1-2; D gene uncertain. There are 12 residues in the CDR3. Germline CDR1 DFQATT, CDR2 SNEGSKA (reference sequence). Trimming left V 4 bases short and J 6 bases short, with 12 bases between. The CDR3 loop is CSATYRINGYTF. The DNA for the CDR3 is TGCAGTGCTACCTATCGGATCAATGGCTACACCTTC.

The chain recombines TRBV27 with TRBJ1-4; D call uncertain. Trimming removed 3 bases at V and 0 bases at J, with 5 bases between. There are 14 residues in the CDR3. CDR1 MNHEY and CDR2 SMNVEV come from the germline V gene (reference sequence). CDR3 sequence (DNA): TGTGCCAGCAGTTTGATCTCAACTAATGAAAAACTGTTTTTT. Its translation: CASSLISTNEKLFF.

The chain couples TRBV5-1 to TRBJ2-5; no firm D call. The CDR3 has 15 amino acids. Germline CDR1 SGHRS, CDR2 YFSETQ. V gave up 3 bases and J gave up 3 bases, with 15 bases separating them. The CDR3 region has the DNA TGCGCCAGCAGCTCAAACCGTATGTTAAAAGAGACCCAGTACTTC. Amino acids: CASSSNRMLKETQYF. Based on the CDR3 plus reference TRBV5-1 and TRBJ2-5, the full variable domain is KAGVTQTPRYLIKTRGQQVTLSCSPISGHRSVSWYQQTPGQGLQFLFEYFSETQRNKGNFPGRFSGRQFSNSRSEMNVSTLELGDSALYLCASSSNRMLKETQYFGPGTRLLVL.

The V gene is TRBV6-1, the J gene TRBJ2-5, with a weak D call TRBD1 (7 bases). The CDR3 is made up of 14 amino acids. V shed 7 bases and J shed 6 bases, with 18 bases lying between them. Germline-derived CDR1 and CDR2 are MNHNS and SASEGT. This CDR3 is CASTMTGRLKTQYF. CDR3 nucleotides: TGTGCCAGCACTATGACAGGGAGGTTGAAGACCCAGTACTTC.

The chain joins TRBV6-5 to TRBJ2-2; D remains unclear. The CDR3 sequence is 13 residues long. From germline, CDR1 is MNHEY and CDR2 SVGAGI. Trimming stripped 3 bases from V and 6 bases from J, with 8 bases between. This CDR3 reads CASSYGLPGELFF. DNA for the CDR3: TGTGCCAGCAGTTATGGCCTTCCCGGGGAGCTGTTTTTT.

V is TRBV29-1 and J is TRBJ2-7; D remains unclear. Trimming shortened V by 4 bases and J by 3 bases, and 28 bases separated the two germline ends. The CDR3 has 18 residues. Germline V CDR1 and CDR2: SQVTM, ANQGSEA. This CDR3 is CSVVSKAQGTSVGYEQYF. CDR3 bases: TGCAGCGTTGTGTCAAAGGCCCAAGGTACGAGCGTGGGCTACGAGCAGTACTTC.

This clonotype has only a few counts. The chain is built from TRBV19 and TRBJ1-1, with D hard to call. The germline V and J ends were trimmed by 3 bases and 4 bases, with 12 bases remaining between them. Germline CDR1 is LNHDA and CDR2 is SQIVND (reference sequence). The CDR3 consists of 14 residues. The CDR3 DNA sequence: TGTGCCAGTAGTATGGGAGGTTTTGGCACTGAAGCTTTCTTT. This sequence encodes CASSMGGFGTEAFF.

This clonotype has just one count. V usage is TRBV27 and J usage is TRBJ2-7, with 12 bases lining up with TRBD1. Looked up from germline, CDR1 is MNHEY and CDR2 is SMNVEV (reference sequence). The CDR3 loop spans 14 amino acids. V gave up 4 bases and J gave up 7 bases; unmatched junction bases: 5. The CDR3 bases are TGTGCCAGCAGTTGGGACAGGGGGCGCCGGGAGCAGTACTTC. Its translation is CASSWDRGRREQYF.

The genes are TRBV30 and TRBJ2-2; D is possibly TRBD1 (5 bases). Germline V gene sequence: CDR1 GTSNPN, CDR2 SVGIG (reference sequence). V lost 5 bases, J lost 6 bases, and 10 bases lay in between. There are 12 residues in the CDR3. The CDR3 coding sequence is TGTGCCTGGTTAGGGGCGTCCGGGGAGCTGTTTTTT. It yields the protein CAWLGASGELFF.

J is TRBJ1-2 and V is TRBV7-8; D ambiguous. Trimming cost V 1 base and J 2 bases, with 11 bases left between them. The germline V gene encodes CDR1 SGHVS and CDR2 FQNEAQ. The CDR3 has 15 amino acids. The CDR3 protein is CASSLGLTTNYGYTF. In DNA form, the CDR3 reads TGTGCCAGCAGCTTAGGACTGACGACGAACTATGGCTACACCTTC.

This chain uses TRBV9 with TRBJ2-7; 7 bases fit TRBD1. CDR3 size: 15 residues. V was pared by 4 bases and J by 2 bases, with 9 bases of the junction left unmatched. Looked up from germline, CDR1 is SGDLS and CDR2 is YYNGEE. The CDR3 reads CASSPQDRTPYEQYF. CDR3 sequence (DNA): TGTGCCAGCAGCCCTCAGGACAGGACCCCCTACGAGCAGTACTTC. Full variable domain (outside the CDR3, taken from reference TRBV9 and TRBJ2-7): DSGVTQTPKHLITATGQRVTLRCSPRSGDLSVYWYQQSLDQGLQFLIQYYNGEERAKGNILERFSAQQFPDLHSELNLSSLELGDSALYFCASSPQDRTPYEQYFGPGTRLTVT.

The V and J genes are TRBV7-9 and TRBJ2-1; no clear D. This CDR3 is built from 16 residues. The V end was cut by 4 bases, the J end by 5 bases, with 18 bases between. Germline CDR1 is SEHNR and CDR2 is FQNEAQ (reference sequence). This CDR3 is CASSSTRLRSHNEQFF. DNA of the CDR3: TGTGCCAGCAGCTCCACGAGACTGAGGTCCCACAATGAGCAGTTCTTC.

The chain combines TRBV20-1 with TRBJ2-7, with D perhaps matching TRBD1 (5 bases). The CDR3 is 12 residues long. Trimming took 2 bases from V and 7 from J, leaving 12 bases between them. Germline assignment: CDR1 DFQATT and CDR2 SNEGSKA (reference sequence). The CDR3, as DNA: TGCAGTGCTAGACAGGGCTTAAAAGAGCAGTACTTC. The encoded protein is CSARQGLKEQYF.

The chain is built from TRBV11-3 and TRBJ1-5; 9 nucleotides line up with TRBD1. The V segment lost 1 base and the J segment 5 bases; nucleotides outside the gene matches: 15. The CDR3 sequence is 19 residues long. In germline, CDR1 is SGHNT, CDR2 YENEEA. The CDR3 DNA reads TGTGCCAGCAGCTTAGTAAACTGCGACAGACAGGGGGTATATCAGCCCCAGCATTTT. It yields the protein CASSLVNCDRQGVYQPQHF.

Of note for this clonotype: At one end the junction does not follow the germline gene, possibly because of a read error. V usage is TRBV7-7 and J usage is TRBJ2-2; 7 bases align to TRBD2. The CDR3 length is 15 residues. Germline loops: CDR1 SSHAT, CDR2 FNYEAQ (reference sequence). CDR3 coding DNA: TGTGCTAGCAGCTTACGGGACTACAACACCGGGGAGCTGTTTTTT. Protein product: CASSLRDYNTGELFF.

J is TRBJ2-3 and V is TRBV6-6, with 9 positions matching TRBD2. The germline V gene encodes CDR1 MNHNY and CDR2 SVGAGI (reference sequence). This CDR3 is 15 amino acids long. V shed 0 bases, J shed 6 bases, and the junction held 4 bases outside the gene matches. The CDR3 bases are TGTGCCAGCAGTTACTCGGGCGGGAGGGGGGATACGCAGTATTTT. Translated, it gives CASSYSGGRGDTQYF.

This sequence joins TRBV5-4 and TRBJ2-1; weak D call: TRBD2 (9 bases). The V gene's germline CDR1 is SGHNT and CDR2 YYREEE (reference sequence). The CDR3 runs to 19 residues. V gave up 5 bases and J gave up 4 bases, with 28 bases separating them. Written as DNA, the CDR3 is TGTGCCAGCAGTTCGTGGACAGGGATGGCGGGAGGGCCATACAATGAGCAGTTCTTC. Protein product: CASSSWTGMAGGPYNEQFF.

The rearrangement joins TRBV7-3 to TRBJ1-1; the D gene is possibly TRBD1 (6 bases). Trimming took 2 bases from V and 10 from J, leaving 23 bases between them. Germline CDR1 and CDR2: SGHTA and FQGTGA. There are 16 residues in the CDR3. CDR3 coding DNA: TGTGCCAGCAGCTTACTCCTCAGGGTTCGAGAACAGGGAGCTTTCTTT. Protein sequence: CASSLLLRVREQGAFF.

The chain employs TRBV27 and TRBJ2-1; 7 bases are a match to TRBD2. J gave up 3 bases and V 7 bases, and 9 bases lay outside the gene matches. CDR1 and CDR2 (germline): MNHEY, SMNVEV (reference sequence). This CDR3 comprises 15 residues. The CDR3 DNA is TGTGCCAGCACCCGCGCTAGCGGCATCTACAATGAGCAGTTCTTC. It codes for CASTRASGIYNEQFF.

The rearrangement joins TRBV7-9 to TRBJ2-7; D might be TRBD1 (7 bases). The length of the CDR3 is 15 residues. The ends were cut back, 5 bases at V and 0 bases at J, with 14 bases in the middle. The germline CDR1 and CDR2 sequences are SEHNR and FQNEAQ (reference sequence). This CDR3 reads CASSPWGDSSYEQYF. CDR3 nucleotides: TGTGCCAGCAGCCCATGGGGGGACAGCTCCTACGAGCAGTACTTC.